The T cell receptor beta chain under discussion was sequenced for a study of pediatric ulcerative colitis. The CDR3 has 15 amino acids. Trimming took 3 bases from V and 2 from J, leaving 12 bases between them. Germline CDR1 WSHSY, CDR2 SAAADI. Sequencing depth was up to 500,000 reads per sample. Sequencing used immunoSEQ multiplex PCR; TCRdb keeps in-frame clones, though not all of them. The sample consists of 40,000 to 55,000 clones, 78% of them appearing once. Rectal tissue came from one to two pinch biopsies taken at colonoscopy. The sequencing sample was made of gut tissue. This receptor was obtained from a girl aged 10 to 17 with moderate ulcerative colitis. The chain is built from TRBV10-2 and TRBJ2-3, with D possibly TRBD2 on 6 matching bases. DNA of the CDR3: TGCGCCAGCAGTGACATAGCGGAAGTCACAGATACGCAGTATTTT. The encoded protein is CASSDIAEVTDTQYF.